A selection of T cell receptor beta chains follows, all from one sample in a study of shared clonotypes between healthy human individuals. Profiled with immunoSEQ multiplex PCR; TCRdb holds only in-frame clones, not every one. Among hundreds of thousands of clones listed, about 96% were seen once. Sequenced: naive CD8+ T cells sorted from blood. The receptors come from a woman between 25 and 40 years old in good health. Both conserved end residues are part of each CDR3. D genes are given only for firm matches. Some rows have no size entry. The others give once, few or many, or a class for an expanded clone.

clone size	D gene	J gene	V gene	CDR3 DNA	CDR3 protein
.	.	TRBJ2-7	TRBV19	TGTGCCAGTAGTCCATCAACGCGTGCGGACGAGCAGTACTTC	CASSPSTRADEQYF
.	.	TRBJ2-3	TRBV19	TGTGCCAGTAGTATCGGTCCAGGGGCCACCCCCACAGATACGCAGTATTTT	CASSIGPGATPTDTQYF
.	.	TRBJ2-2	TRBV7-7	TGTGCCAGCAGCCCCCGCCAGGGGGAGCTGTTTTTT	CASSPRQGELFF
once	.	TRBJ2-5	TRBV27	TGTGCCAGCGCCGGGGAACCTAGGAGAGAGACCCAGTACTTC	CASAGEPRRETQYF
.	.	TRBJ2-1	TRBV4-1	TGCGCCAGCAGCCAAGGGGGACTTACCTCCTACAATGAGCAGTTCTTC	CASSQGGLTSYNEQFF
.	.	TRBJ2-5	TRBV19	TGTGCCAGTAGTGCTTACAGGGTTGGAGAGCAGTACTTC	CASSAYRVGEQYF
.	.	TRBJ2-1	TRBV7-3	TGTGCCAGCAGCTTAACGAAAGGACCACCTCGCAATGAGCAGTTCTTC	CASSLTKGPPRNEQFF
.	TRBD1	TRBJ2-7	TRBV29-1	TGCAGCCCCAGGGACAGAATCTCCTACGAGCAGTACTTC	CSPRDRISYEQYF
.	.	TRBJ1-5	TRBV11-2	TGTGCCAGCAGCTTAAACCCCGACAGCAATCAGCCCCAGCATTTT	CASSLNPDSNQPQHF
.	TRBD2	TRBJ2-2	TRBV19	TGTGCCAGTAGTTTCGGACTAGCGACCACCGGGGAGCTGTTTTTT	CASSFGLATTGELFF
.	.	TRBJ2-7	TRBV29-1	TGCAGCGTTCCAACAGGTTTCGGCGAGCAGTACTTC	CSVPTGFGEQYF
.	.	TRBJ2-1	TRBV7-3	TGTGCCAGCAGCTTAACCTCAGGGATATCCGATGAGCAGTTCTTC	CASSLTSGISDEQFF
.	.	TRBJ1-1	TRBV28	TGTGCCAGCAGCCCCGCCCCAGGCCCGAACACTGAAGCTTTCTTT	CASSPAPGPNTEAFF
.	.	TRBJ2-1	TRBV27	TGTGCCAGCAGTTTATATGCAGGTCCGACCTACAATGAGCAGTTCTTC	CASSLYAGPTYNEQFF
.	TRBD1	TRBJ1-2	TRBV28	TGTGCCAGCGGAGATGGGACAGCCGGTGAAGGCTATGGCTACACCTTC	CASGDGTAGEGYGYTF
once	TRBD1	TRBJ2-1	TRBV9	TGTGCCAGCAGCGTAGCTATACCGGGACAGGGGGTACATGAGCAGTTCTTC	CASSVAIPGQGVHEQFF
.	TRBD1	TRBJ2-7	TRBV27	TGTGCCAGCAGGCCCGGGACAGCCTACGAGCAGTACTTC	CASRPGTAYEQYF
.	.	TRBJ1-5	TRBV30	TGTGCCTGGGGCCCCTGGGGCGGTCAGCCCCAGCATTTT	CAWGPWGGQPQHF
.	.	TRBJ2-1	TRBV29-1	TGCAGCGTTGCAGGGAACGAGCAGTTCTTC	CSVAGNEQFF
.	.	TRBJ2-3	TRBV2	TGTGCCAGCAGCGGGTGGGCAGGGGGCACAGATACGCAGTATTTT	CASSGWAGGTDTQYF
.	.	TRBJ2-1	TRBV5-6	TGTGCCAGCAGCCCGGACGGGGCTCTAGGACTAGAGCAGTTCTTC	CASSPDGALGLEQFF
few	.	TRBJ1-4	TRBV19	TGTGCCAGTAGTGTTCTCCGGAATGAAAAACTGTTTTTT	CASSVLRNEKLFF
.	TRBD2	TRBJ2-1	TRBV27	TGTGCCAGCAGCCTCGCAGCGGGAGGGCCCCTCAATGAGCAGTTCTTC	CASSLAAGGPLNEQFF
.	.	TRBJ2-1	TRBV20-1	TGCAGTGCGGAGAGCTTTGAGCAGTTCTTC	CSAESFEQFF
once	TRBD1	TRBJ1-1	TRBV16	TGTGCCAGCAGCCAATCGGGACAGGGGGCGAAACAGGCTTTCTTT	CASSQSGQGAKQAFF
.	.	TRBJ1-1	TRBV19	TGTGCCAGTAGTGACCGCCAGGGTGGGTGGTACACTGAAGCTTTCTTT	CASSDRQGGWYTEAFF
.	.	TRBJ2-2	TRBV27	TGTGCCAGCAGTTTATGGATGGACACCGGGGAGCTGTTTTTT	CASSLWMDTGELFF
.	TRBD2	TRBJ2-3	TRBV28	TGTGCCAGCAGTTCCATTGACTCGACTAGCGGGCTTACAGATACGCAGTATTTT	CASSSIDSTSGLTDTQYF
once	.	TRBJ2-5	TRBV5-4	TGTGCCAGCAGCGCCCGGGACGGACAAGAGACCCAGTACTTC	CASSARDGQETQYF
.	TRBD2	TRBJ2-7	TRBV5-4	TGTGCCAGCAGCCTTGAGGCGGGAGGGCCTCGGGAGCAGTACTTC	CASSLEAGGPREQYF
.	.	TRBJ1-1	TRBV13	TGTGCCAGCAGCTTAATCGTCCCGATCTTGTCAGGGGAAATGGACACTGAAGCTTTCTTT	CASSLIVPILSGEMDTEAFF
.	TRBD1	TRBJ2-2	TRBV7-6	TGTGCCAGCAGCCAGGGGACAGGGACCGGGGAGCTGTTTTTT	CASSQGTGTGELFF
.	.	TRBJ2-5	TRBV2	TGTGCCAATTTCAGGGCTGGGGAGACCCAGTACTTC	CANFRAGETQYF
.	.	TRBJ1-5	TRBV28	TGTGCCAGCAGTTTAGGGCCGAATAGCAATCAGCCCCAGCATTTT	CASSLGPNSNQPQHF
.	.	TRBJ2-3	TRBV28	TGTGCCAGCAGTTTAACTGGACAGACCACAGATACGCAGTATTTT	CASSLTGQTTDTQYF
.	.	TRBJ1-2	TRBV12-5	TGTGCTAGTGGTTTGTTTACAGGAAGTCGGGCAGGGGGCTACACCTTC	CASGLFTGSRAGGYTF
once	TRBD2	TRBJ2-7	TRBV27	TGTGCCAGCAGTTTCGGGGGGGCGAAGAACGAGCAGTACTTC	CASSFGGAKNEQYF
.	.	TRBJ2-1	TRBV7-6	TGTGCCAGCAGCTTAGAGGCCACCATAAATGAGCAGTTCTTC	CASSLEATINEQFF
once	.	TRBJ1-5	TRBV5-8	TGTGCCAGCAGCTTGTTGACAAAGGATCAGCCCCAGCATTTT	CASSLLTKDQPQHF
.	.	TRBJ2-5	TRBV6-1	TGTGCCAGCAGTGATCAGGGGCCGACCCAATCAGGCAGACGAGAGACCCAGTACTTC	CASSDQGPTQSGRRETQYF
.	TRBD1	TRBJ2-7	TRBV7-9	TGTGCCAGCACGAGCGGACAGGGGTCCTACGAGCAGTACTTC	CASTSGQGSYEQYF
.	.	TRBJ1-2	TRBV27	TGTGCCAGCAGTTTTGCGACGAGCTATGGCTACACCTTC	CASSFATSYGYTF
.	TRBD2	TRBJ2-1	TRBV27	TGTGCCAGCAGTTTATTGGGTAGCGGGAGAGGTAATGAGCAGTTCTTC	CASSLLGSGRGNEQFF
.	TRBD1	TRBJ1-5	TRBV27	TGTGCCAGCAGTTTACTTAGGACAGGGGGGCCTGGGGCCCAGCATTTT	CASSLLRTGGPGAQHF
.	.	TRBJ2-2	TRBV9	TGTGCCAGCAGCGTAATCGGAGGGAGAGGCACCGGGGAGCTGTTTTTT	CASSVIGGRGTGELFF
.	.	TRBJ2-1	TRBV4-1	TGCGCCAGCAGCCAAGAACAGGCCGTCAAGGAGGCAAATGAGCAGTTCTTC	CASSQEQAVKEANEQFF
.	.	TRBJ2-2	TRBV27	TGTGCCAGCACCTACGGGGGGGAGCTGTTTTTT	CASTYGGELFF
.	TRBD2	TRBJ2-4	TRBV13	TGTGCCAGCAGCTTATATGCGGGGGTGGCCAAAAACATTCAGTACTTC	CASSLYAGVAKNIQYF
.	.	TRBJ2-1	TRBV6-1	TGTGCCAGCAGTGAATTTAGGACTTACAATGAGCAGTTCTTC	CASSEFRTYNEQFF
.	.	TRBJ2-1	TRBV10-3	TGTGCCATCAGTGAGTCTGGGGGAGGTCCCTACAATGAGCAGTTCTTC	CAISESGGGPYNEQFF
.	.	TRBJ2-7	TRBV4-1	TGCGCCAGCAGCCCGGGACCTCACTACGAGCAGTACTTC	CASSPGPHYEQYF
once	.	TRBJ2-3	TRBV28	TGTGCCAGCAGTTTCGTCGGCACAGATACGCAGTATTTT	CASSFVGTDTQYF
once	.	TRBJ2-1	TRBV27	TGTGCCAGCAGTTTAACCGGCCTATGGTCTTTGGATGAGCAGTTCTTC	CASSLTGLWSLDEQFF
.	.	TRBJ2-5	TRBV5-6	TGTGCCAGCAGCTTGTTGCGAAGGGGCAAGGAGACCCAGTACTTC	CASSLLRRGKETQYF
once	TRBD1	TRBJ1-1	TRBV28	TGTGCCAGCAGTTACGGACAGGTGAACACTGAAGCTTTCTTT	CASSYGQVNTEAFF
.	.	TRBJ2-1	TRBV9	TGTGCCAGCGGGGGGATTGACAATGAGCAGTTCTTC	CASGGIDNEQFF
.	TRBD2	TRBJ2-2	TRBV2	TGTGCCAGCAATTGGGGTAGCGGGATCGGCGGGGAGCTGTTTTTT	CASNWGSGIGGELFF
.	TRBD1	TRBJ2-7	TRBV7-9	TGTGCCAGCAGCTTAAACGACAGGGTAGGCTACGAGCAGTACTTC	CASSLNDRVGYEQYF